Reported below is one T cell receptor beta chain. Its antigen is still unknown. No base-level quality is on record; no much larger clone is a single base apart. The CDR1 and CDR2 encoded by the germline V gene (reference sequence) are SEHNR and FQNEAQ. The CDR3 holds 14 amino acids from the cysteine to the phenylalanine. Of all the DNA, just the CDR3 is kept, 42 bases in frame from base 1. The trim is 1 base for V and 2 bases for J, with a gap of 8 bases between the germline ends. This sample is drawn from a study of T cell responses to AZD1222 COVID-19 vaccine (dated by TCRdb to the early 2020s). About the full investigation: Because spike-specific TCR depth and breadth did not differ between the two schedules, AZD1222 recipients who got a second dose at roughly 4 weeks were pooled with those who got a second dose at roughly 12 weeks. A total of approximately 250 trial participants underwent TCR sequencing, of whom more than 200 had received two doses of AZD1222 and roughly 26 had received two doses of the MenACWY control vaccine. Enrollment into the trials was organized by age into subgroups of 18-55, 56-69 and 70-plus years, and those subgroups contained approximately 160, 26 and 62 TCR-sequenced participants, respectively. Overall study outcomes, separate from this receptor: Because no samples from the day 14 peak response were available, repertoires could be characterized only after the peak T cell response. Most participants were white British and females outnumbered males, and the authors suggested that clonal diversity may have been underestimated. In the small 56-69-year group, the increase in depth fell short of significance, most likely because of low power. Vaccine-associated CD4 TCRs spanned the whole spike protein, with dominant responses in regions 160-218 and 743-854. Spike-specific TCR breadth and depth rose significantly after two AZD1222 doses compared with day 0 and with MenACWY recipients. Epitopes outside the regions mutated in the B.1.351 and B.1.1.7 variants were reportedly recognized by nearly half of the unique spike-specific TCRs. Conclusions about previously exposed vaccinees are limited, since just six or seven AZD1222 recipients were seropositive for SARS-CoV-2 at baseline.

Reading the label with the study, this specimen's time point is: baseline before first vaccination. Samples from vaccinated people were obtained from the UK trials COV001 and COV002, which included a single-blind randomized controlled phase 2/3 trial of AZD1222 (ChAdOx1 nCoV-19) in healthy adults. For TCRbeta chain sequencing, PBMC samples from trial participants were taken at day 0 and at day 28 after the second dose. The CDR3 regions of human TCRbeta chains were analyzed by immunosequencing. Per the original workflow: TCRs in the repertoires were compared against a reference library of SARS-CoV-2-specific TCRs that had been generated with the MIRA antigen-specificity platform. Breadth meant the fraction of unique TCRs that were SARS-CoV-2-associated, whereas depth meant the fraction of total T cells that were SARS-CoV-2-associated. Using the MIRA data, each spike-specific TCR was assigned both to the spike region to which the TCR was reactive and to a CD4 or CD8 class. Log10-transformed breadth and depth values were compared by one-way ANOVA with Sidak's multiple comparisons tests. Drawn from immuneACCESS, this table holds only the in-frame rearrangements with V and J called that TCRdb kept. Clones are partly lost; checked studies trace under half to an unresolved V gene and leave the rest unexplained. Clonal size and the V and J genes are those of that table, whereas D and trimming came from the DNA. Within this sample are 90,000 to 120,000 clones, with around 90% of them counted one time only. The ten largest account for less than 25% of the sample.

This chain is built from TRBV7-9 and TRBJ2-5, with an unclear D gene assignment. This receptor was identified in an adult in good health. Material: peripheral blood, obtained on day 0 of AZD1222 vaccination. The DNA sequence reads TGTGCCAGCAGCTTAGACGGATCACAAGAGACCCAGTACTTC. It specifies CASSLDGSQETQYF.